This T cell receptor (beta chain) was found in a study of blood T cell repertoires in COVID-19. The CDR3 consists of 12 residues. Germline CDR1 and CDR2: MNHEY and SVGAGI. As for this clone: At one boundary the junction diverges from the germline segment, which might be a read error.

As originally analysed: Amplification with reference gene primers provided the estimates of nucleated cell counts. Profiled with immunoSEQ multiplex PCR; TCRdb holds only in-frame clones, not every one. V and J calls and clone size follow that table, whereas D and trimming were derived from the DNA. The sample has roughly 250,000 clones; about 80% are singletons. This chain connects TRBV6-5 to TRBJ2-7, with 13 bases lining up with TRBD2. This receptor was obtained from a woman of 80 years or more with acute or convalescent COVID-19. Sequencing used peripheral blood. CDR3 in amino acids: CASSYGPGLAGF. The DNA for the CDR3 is TGTGCCAGCAGTTACGGCCCGGGACTAGCGGGGTTC.